The sequence of this T cell receptor (beta chain) was determined in a study of T cells after yellow fever vaccination. MiXCR was run by TCRdb on the 5' RACE reads, yielding one entry per CDR3 protein. The sample comprises around 320,000 distinct CDR3 sequences, roughly a tenth of which are singletons, and 3% to 3.5% rests with the top ten. Germline CDR1 reads DFQATT; CDR2 reads SNEGSKA (reference sequence). V was pared by 3 bases and J by 3 bases, with 11 bases of the junction left unmatched. This CDR3 contains 15 residues. This clonotype showed up just a few times. The clonotype was recovered from a man aged 18 to 29 who received the YFV17D yellow fever vaccine. V usage is TRBV20-1 and J usage is TRBJ2-7; 7 bases are shared with TRBD2. This specimen consisted of CD4+ T cells sorted from PBMCs, obtained 45 days after the yellow fever booster vaccination. This CDR3 is CSASRAGVGFYEQYF. The CDR3 coding sequence is TGCAGTGCTAGTAGGGCGGGGGTTGGCTTCTACGAGCAGTACTTC.